These 8 T cell receptor beta chains originate from one sample sequenced in a study of T-cell memory formation after mild COVID-19. MiXCR, run by TCRdb on the 5' RACE reads, gives a single entry per CDR3 protein. The sample lists approximately 250,000 distinct CDR3 sequences, roughly a sixth occurring once. Sequenced material: PBMCs or a T cell subset sorted from them (not recorded which). The receptors were sampled from a man between 18 and 29 years old who had mild COVID-19 (a few samples of this study predate the infection). Cell type and time point are not known.

The V gene is TRBV12-3 or TRBV12-4, the J gene TRBJ1-2; 8 bases align to TRBD1. This CDR3 has 13 amino acids. The J segment lost 4 bases and the V segment lost 7 bases, leaving 5 bases of the junction unmatched. CDR3: CASTVDRGYGYTF. DNA of the CDR3: TGTGCCAGCACCGTAGACAGGGGCTATGGCTACACCTTC.

This clonotype turned up a few times. CDR3: CSGEGIGTQYF. The CDR3 DNA reads as TGCAGCGGGGAAGGAATTGGTACGCAGTATTTT. The chain uses TRBV29-1 and TRBJ2-3, with D unclear. V lost 7 bases and J 8 bases, leaving 13 bases between the germline ends. The CDR3 sequence is 11 residues long. CDR1 is SQVTM and CDR2 is ANQGSEA in the germline V gene.

This chain connects TRBV6-5 to TRBJ1-1, with D perhaps matching TRBD1 (5 bases). Trimming cost V 4 bases and J 7 bases, with 10 bases left between them. The germline V gene encodes CDR1 MNHEY and CDR2 SVGAGI. The CDR3 has 12 amino acids. CDR3 in amino acids: CASSSRQGEAFF. The CDR3 nucleotides are TGTGCCAGCAGTTCCCGGCAGGGTGAAGCTTTCTTT.

CDR3 sequence (DNA): TGTGCCAGCAGTTCCGCCCCTGGACAGGGGGCGCAGGAAGAGACCCAGTACTTC. This codes for CASSSAPGQGAQEETQYF. The chain has TRBV28 and TRBJ2-5, with 11 bases lining up with TRBD1. The CDR3 extends over 18 amino acids. In germline, CDR1 is MDHEN, CDR2 SYDVKM. The V and J ends lost 4 bases and 3 bases, in that order; junction bases with no gene match: 13.

This chain joins TRBV12-3 or TRBV12-4 and TRBJ1-1; D unresolved. The CDR3 covers 14 residues. Trimming removed 1 base at V and 3 bases at J, with 9 bases between. CDR3 region: CASSLGAEDTEAFF. CDR3 DNA sequence: TGTGCCAGCAGTTTAGGGGCAGAGGACACTGAAGCTTTCTTT.

This chain uses TRBV5-4 with TRBJ1-3; D not certain. The germline gives CDR1 SGHNT, CDR2 YYREEE (reference sequence). The CDR3 is 14 amino acids. The germline V and J ends were trimmed by 0 bases and 4 bases, with 8 bases remaining between them. Here the CDR3 reads CASSLGGPGNTIYF. As DNA, the CDR3 is TGTGCCAGCAGCTTGGGTGGGCCCGGAAACACCATATATTTT.

The table lists this clonotype with a few counts. The gene calls are TRBV4-1 and TRBJ2-7; no clear D gene. V gave up 2 bases and J gave up 0 bases, with 11 bases separating them. This CDR3 is 15 amino acids long. Germline CDR1 reads MGHRA; CDR2 reads YSYEKL. CDR3: CASSQYAVSSYEQYV. The CDR3 DNA sequence: TGCGCCAGCAGCCAATACGCGGTGAGCTCCTACGAGCAGTACGTC.

This rearrangement joins TRBV5-1 to TRBJ2-2; D ambiguous. The CDR3 is 14 residues long. V was pared by 0 bases and J by 4 bases, with 7 bases between. The V gene's germline CDR1 is SGHRS and CDR2 YFSETQ. This chain's CDR3 is CASSLDSTTGELFF. The CDR3, as DNA: TGCGCCAGCAGCTTGGACAGCACCACCGGGGAGCTGTTTTTT.